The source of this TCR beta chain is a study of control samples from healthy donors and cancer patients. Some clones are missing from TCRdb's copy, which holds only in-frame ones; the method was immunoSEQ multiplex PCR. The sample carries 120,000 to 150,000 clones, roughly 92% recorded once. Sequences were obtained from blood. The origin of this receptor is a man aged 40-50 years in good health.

CDR3 protein: CASSLGRIWGETETQYF. Here the CDR3 DNA reads TGTGCCAGCAGCTTAGGGCGGATCTGGGGGGAGACAGAGACCCAGTACTTC. The rearrangement links TRBV7-8 to TRBJ2-5; a possible D gene is TRBD2 (6 bases). The V end lost 1 base, the J end lost 4 bases, and 19 bases lay between the germline ends. This CDR3 spans 17 amino acids. Germline V CDR1 and CDR2: SGHVS, FQNEAQ.